Below are 8 T cell receptor beta chains sequenced from a single sample in a study of technical replicates of blood from a few donors. Clones were sequenced by immunoSEQ multiplex PCR, and TCRdb holds only the in-frame ones, with some missing. Seen here are 87,000 or so clones, around 93% observed once, and the top ten hold around 0.36%. Sequenced sample: T cells isolated from PBMCs. The receptors here all came from a human donor in good health.

This rearrangement joins TRBV6-1 to TRBJ2-1; the D gene is possibly TRBD2 (5 bases). Germline lookup yields CDR1 MNHNS and CDR2 SASEGT. The CDR3 loop spans 14 amino acids. Trimming shortened V by 7 bases and J by 3 bases, and 13 bases separated the two germline ends. The CDR3 nucleotides are TGTGCCAGCAAGCTTGCGGGTGTCTACAATGAGCAGTTCTTC. Amino acids: CASKLAGVYNEQFF.

This clone was seen just once. V gene TRBV2 combines with J gene TRBJ2-7, with 10 positions matching TRBD2. The CDR3 runs 14 residues. The V segment lost 4 bases and the J segment 7 bases; nucleotides outside the gene matches: 7. The germline V gene has CDR1 SNHLY and CDR2 FYNNEI. The CDR3 DNA is TGTGCCAGCAGTGGGTCACTAGCGGGACGGGAGCAGTACTTC. This codes for CASSGSLAGREQYF.

This clone was observed once. This sequence joins TRBV27 and TRBJ2-5, with D tentatively TRBD2 (6 bases). V lost 4 bases and J 5 bases, leaving 17 bases between the germline ends. Germline V gene lookup returns CDR1 MNHEY and CDR2 SMNVEV (reference sequence). The CDR3 runs to 15 residues. CDR3 protein: CASSSVTEGWETQYF. The CDR3 bases are TGTGCCAGCAGTTCGGTGACGGAGGGGTGGGAGACCCAGTACTTC.

This clone was seen just once. This chain joins TRBV27 and TRBJ2-5, with 9 bases matching TRBD1. CDR1 is MNHEY, CDR2 SMNVEV, per germline (reference sequence). The V and J ends lost 7 bases and 5 bases, in that order; junction bases with no gene match: 5. The CDR3 has 13 amino acids. CDR3 amino acids: CASKKDRGETQYF. As DNA, the CDR3 is TGTGCCAGCAAAAAGGACAGGGGCGAGACCCAGTACTTC.

The chain employs TRBV19 and TRBJ1-5; D uncertain. CDR1 is LNHDA and CDR2 is SQIVND in the germline V gene (reference sequence). Trimming removed 7 bases at V and 2 bases at J, with 15 bases between. This CDR3 comprises 15 residues. The DNA for the CDR3 is TGTGCCAGTACGGCAGGCCAACGAGGCAATCAGCCCCAGCATTTT. As protein: CASTAGQRGNQPQHF.

The chain has TRBV2 and TRBJ1-5, with TRBD1 identical over 9 bases. The germline V gene encodes CDR1 SNHLY and CDR2 FYNNEI. This CDR3 comprises 16 residues. Trimming removed 7 bases from V and 1 base from J; junction bases left unmatched: 8. CDR3 sequence (DNA): TGTGCCAGCACTCGAGTCGGGACAGGGAGCAATCAGCCCCAGCATTTT. It yields the protein CASTRVGTGSNQPQHF.

The J gene is TRBJ2-7, the V gene TRBV28; TRBD1 matches at 8 bases. The CDR3 contains 13 residues. Per the germline V gene, CDR1 is MDHEN and CDR2 is SYDVKM. After removal of 6 bases from V and 3 bases from J, the junction contained 4 bases not matched to a gene. The CDR3 nucleotides read TGTGCCAGCAGAGAGGACAGGGACTACGAGCAGTACTTC. Protein: CASREDRDYEQYF.

This clone has a single count. The chain carries TRBV19 and TRBJ2-1; the D gene is possibly TRBD2 (6 bases). V was clipped by 0 bases and J by 10 bases, with 22 bases between them. The CDR3 runs 17 residues. Germline V gene sequence: CDR1 LNHDA, CDR2 SQIVND (reference sequence). CDR3 nucleotides: TGTGCCAGTAGTATAGATCGTGAGCGGGTCCCGGCTGGGGAGCAGTTCTTC. As protein: CASSIDRERVPAGEQFF.